These 15 T cell receptor beta chains were all obtained from the same sample, sequenced in a study of Ad26.COV2.S vaccination and SARS-CoV-2 variants. Treatment noted: some 20 received Ad26.COV2.S at low or high dose, single or two shots; 5 received placebo; per-sample allocation not given. Repertoires come from day 63 after the first vaccine or placebo injection. Using immunoSEQ multiplex PCR, the repertoire was profiled, and TCRdb retains in-frame clones only, with some absent. The data hold about half a million clones, with approximately 90% observed a single time. Source: peripheral blood, taken in a trial of Ad26.COV2.S vaccine versus placebo. All receptors derive from a person aged 18 to 59 who received the Ad26.COV2.S COVID-19 vaccine or a placebo.

The chain couples TRBV2 to TRBJ1-1; tentatively, D is TRBD1 (6 bases). CDR1 and CDR2 (germline): SNHLY, FYNNEI. Trimming shortened V by 6 bases and J by 1 base, and 12 bases separated the two germline ends. The CDR3 runs 14 residues. In nucleotides, the CDR3 is TGTGCCAGCAGGGTGGACAGCACGAACACTGAAGCTTTCTTT. Amino acid sequence: CASRVDSTNTEAFF.

This rearrangement joins TRBV9 to TRBJ2-7, with 10 bases identical to TRBD1. CDR1 is SGDLS and CDR2 is YYNGEE in the germline V gene. Unmatched junction bases numbered 10, after V lost 4 bases and J lost 3 bases. This CDR3 has 16 residues. CDR3 region: CASSPIGGTGVYEQYF. CDR3 coding DNA: TGTGCCAGCAGCCCCATTGGGGGGACAGGGGTCTACGAGCAGTACTTC.

The chain couples TRBV10-2 to TRBJ1-3; 8 bases map to TRBD1. Trimming removed 5 bases from V and 4 bases from J; junction bases left unmatched: 4. Germline CDR1 is WSHSY and CDR2 is SAAADI. The CDR3 consists of 14 residues. For the CDR3, the DNA is TGCGCCAGCAGTCCCGGACAGGGAGGAAACACCATATATTTT. This gives the protein CASSPGQGGNTIYF.

The V call is TRBV12-3 or TRBV12-4, the J call TRBJ1-1; D perhaps matches TRBD1 (6 bases). The CDR3 runs to 12 residues. The germline V and J ends were trimmed by 7 bases and 9 bases, with 15 bases remaining between them. In DNA, the CDR3 is TGTGCCAGCATTACCCCGACAGGCCAAGCTTTCTTT. Translating it yields CASITPTGQAFF.

V and J are TRBV4-3 and TRBJ2-2, with D perhaps TRBD1 or TRBD2 (7 bases each). Germline CDR1 and CDR2: LGHNA and YSLEER. The CDR3 totals 17 residues. The germline V and J ends were trimmed by 1 base and 4 bases, with 16 bases remaining between them. CDR3 region: CASSQAFRGGATGELFF. CDR3 DNA: TGCGCCAGCAGCCAAGCTTTCAGGGGGGGAGCCACCGGGGAGCTGTTTTTT.

The CDR3 is CAISDARGAVNEKLFF. The CDR3 coding sequence is TGTGCCATCAGTGATGCCCGCGGCGCCGTTAATGAAAAACTGTTTTTT. The genes are TRBV10-3 and TRBJ1-4; D remains unclear. Germline V lookup: CDR1 ENHRY, CDR2 SYGVKD. The CDR3 has 16 residues. V shed 3 bases and J shed 4 bases, with 15 bases lying between them.

Only one count was recorded for this clone. The rearrangement joins TRBV6-5 to TRBJ1-6; D unresolved. The CDR3 contains 16 residues. V gave up 0 bases and J gave up 3 bases, with 9 bases separating them. CDR1 and CDR2 from the germline V gene are MNHEY and SVGAGI. Written as DNA, the CDR3 is TGTGCCAGCAGTTACTCTGTGGCAGACTATAATTCACCCCTCCACTTT. This translates into CASSYSVADYNSPLHF.

This chain links TRBV5-1 with TRBJ1-1; no reliable D call. Trimming shortened V by 5 bases and J by 0 bases, and 11 bases separated the two germline ends. Germline CDR1 reads SGHRS; CDR2 reads YFSETQ. CDR3 length equals 14 residues. The CDR3 is CASSVGPMNTEAFF. The CDR3 bases are TGCGCCAGCAGTGTGGGTCCTATGAACACTGAAGCTTTCTTT.

The chain uses TRBV20-1 and TRBJ2-7; 9 nucleotides align to TRBD1. Germline-derived CDR1 and CDR2 are DFQATT and SNEGSKA (reference sequence). Germline trimming cut 6 bases from V and 2 bases from J; bases unmatched to any gene: 8. The CDR3 is made up of 14 amino acids. CDR3 sequence reads: CSASSGTGPYEQYF. For the CDR3, the DNA is TGCAGTGCGAGTTCCGGGACAGGGCCCTACGAGCAGTACTTC.

Here the CDR3 reads CASISSSGPYEQYF. The DNA of the CDR3 is TGTGCCAGCATTTCGTCTAGCGGACCCTACGAGCAGTACTTC. The chain carries TRBV2 and TRBJ2-7, with TRBD2 matching 7 bases. The trim removed 7 bases at V and 2 bases at J, leaving 8 bases unmatched. Germline V gene data show CDR1 as SNHLY and CDR2 as FYNNEI. This CDR3 spans 14 amino acids. Together with reference TRBV2 and TRBJ2-7, the CDR3 gives the full variable domain: EPEVTQTPSHQVTQMGQEVILRCVPISNHLYFYWYRQILGQKVEFLVSFYNNEISEKSEIFDDQFSVERPDGSNFTLKIRSTKLEDSAMYFCASISSSGPYEQYFGPGTRLTVT.

The chain combines TRBV18 with TRBJ2-3; TRBD2 aligns across 8 bases. The CDR3 totals 16 residues. Germline CDR1 KGHSH, CDR2 LQKENI. V lost 3 bases and J lost 0; bases outside the gene matches: 5. The chain's CDR3 is CASSPPGLGSTDTQYF. CDR3 coding DNA: TGTGCCAGCTCACCCCCGGGACTAGGGAGCACAGATACGCAGTATTTT.

This chain connects TRBV27 to TRBJ2-1, with no clear D. The CDR3 runs to 16 residues. The V end was cut by 7 bases, the J end by 8 bases, with 24 bases between. Germline-derived CDR1 and CDR2 are MNHEY and SMNVEV (reference sequence). The CDR3 spells CASKWAVSSVRDEQFF. CDR3 sequence (DNA): TGTGCCAGCAAATGGGCTGTAAGCTCGGTCCGCGATGAGCAGTTCTTC.

V gene TRBV9 combines with J gene TRBJ2-3; 8 bases match TRBD2. The V gene end was trimmed by 0 bases and the J gene end by 2 bases; junction bases not matched to a gene: 2. The germline CDR1 and CDR2 sequences are SGDLS and YYNGEE. This CDR3 comprises 15 residues. In nucleotides, the CDR3 is TGTGCCAGCAGCGTAGCGGGGGGGACCACAGATACGCAGTATTTT. Its translation is CASSVAGGTTDTQYF.

The chain has TRBV28 and TRBJ2-7, with a possible D match to TRBD2 (6 bases). The V end lost 3 bases, the J end lost 10 bases, and 16 bases lay between the germline ends. Germline V gives CDR1 MDHEN, CDR2 SYDVKM. The length of the CDR3 is 13 residues. CDR3 sequence: CASSFDGSAEQYF. DNA of the CDR3: TGTGCCAGCAGTTTTGACGGGAGTGCGGAACAGTACTTC.

The chain combines TRBV6-5 with TRBJ1-2; no clear D. This CDR3 spans 15 amino acids. Trimming shortened V by 3 bases and J by 6 bases, and 17 bases separated the two germline ends. Germline V lookup: CDR1 MNHEY, CDR2 SVGAGI. This CDR3 is CASSYRTRAGNGYTF. The CDR3, as DNA: TGTGCCAGCAGTTATCGAACACGAGCGGGGAATGGCTACACCTTC.